The 15 T cell receptor beta chains listed next were all sequenced from one sample in a study of T cells in Graves' hyperthyroidism and ophthalmopathy. RNA transcripts yielded amplified TCR beta CDR3 regions. Using the HTBI primer set, a first-round RT-PCR was run on the TCR CDR3. A single record per CDR3 protein comes from TCRdb applying MiXCR to the multiplex PCR reads. The table includes hundreds of thousands of distinct CDR3 sequences, approximately 15% detected once. The material sequenced was blood. Every receptor here comes from a man younger than 30 with Graves' ophthalmopathy.

The chain carries TRBV9 and TRBJ2-3; TRBD2 aligns across 11 bases. The length of the CDR3 is 20 residues. The germline V gene has CDR1 SGDLS and CDR2 YYNGEE. Trimming at V came to 3 bases and at J to 10 bases, leaving 25 bases not matched to a gene. Written as DNA, the CDR3 is TGTGCCAGCAGCGCCCAGGATACAGGGACTAGCGGCACTCTATGGCTTGCGCAGTATTTT. Protein: CASSAQDTGTSGTLWLAQYF. Filled out from reference TRBV9 and TRBJ2-3, the complete variable domain reads DSGVTQTPKHLITATGQRVTLRCSPRSGDLSVYWYQQSLDQGLQFLIQYYNGEERAKGNILERFSAQQFPDLHSELNLSSLELGDSALYFCASSAQDTGTSGTLWLAQYFGPGTRLTVL.

This clonotype was detected many times. The CDR3 region is CAISESISGRTNEQFF. The CDR3 DNA sequence: TGTGCCATCAGTGAGTCGATTAGCGGGAGGACCAATGAGCAGTTCTTC. V is TRBV10-3 and J is TRBJ2-1; the match to TRBD2 covers 10 bases. Trimming removed 0 bases from V and 6 bases from J; junction bases left unmatched: 5. The CDR3 extends over 16 amino acids. Germline V lookup: CDR1 ENHRY, CDR2 SYGVKD.

This clonotype appeared many times. The chain links TRBV13 to TRBJ2-7; no clear D gene. V shed 5 bases and J shed 1 base, with 12 bases lying between them. CDR1 is PRHDT, CDR2 FYEKMQ, per germline (reference sequence). The CDR3 has 14 residues. The CDR3 bases are TGTGCCAGCAGCCTAGAATTTGGATCCTACGAGCAGTACTTC. It codes for CASSLEFGSYEQYF.

This clonotype has a handful of counts. A much larger clone differs from this one at a single base, so this may be a read error. This rearrangement joins TRBV27 to TRBJ1-2; no definite D call. Germline CDR1 MNHEY, CDR2 SMNVEV (reference sequence). The CDR3 covers 13 residues. CDR3 in amino acids: CANSPRTLYGYTF. CDR3 coding DNA: TGTGCCAACAGTCCTAGGACCCTCTATGGCTACACCTTC.

This rearrangement joins TRBV12-3 or TRBV12-4 to TRBJ2-7; 7 nucleotides match TRBD1. This CDR3 contains 14 residues. The J segment lost 2 bases and the V segment lost 5 bases, leaving 6 bases of the junction unmatched. DNA for the CDR3: TGTGCCAGCAGTCCGGGACAGCGGCCCTACGAGCAGTACTTC. It is translated as CASSPGQRPYEQYF.

This clonotype was picked up a small number of times. V gene TRBV30 combines with J gene TRBJ2-5; no clear D gene. This CDR3 region has 12 residues. Per the germline V gene, CDR1 is GTSNPN and CDR2 is SVGIG (reference sequence). Deletions cut 1 base from V and 5 bases from J, with 8 bases between. The CDR3 loop is CAWSGSNETQYF. The CDR3 nucleotides are TGTGCCTGGAGTGGTAGTAATGAGACCCAGTACTTC.

The chain joins TRBV12-3 or TRBV12-4 to TRBJ2-4; 15 nucleotides align to TRBD2. V shed 5 bases, J shed 8 bases, and the junction held 7 bases outside the gene matches. This CDR3 contains 16 residues. CDR3 residues: CASSPGLAGGGDIQYF. Written as DNA, the CDR3 is TGTGCCAGCAGTCCGGGACTAGCGGGGGGTGGGGACATTCAGTACTTC.

In its sample, this clonotype was seen a few times. This sequence joins TRBV6-1 and TRBJ2-7, with 8 bases fitting TRBD1. Looked up from germline, CDR1 is MNHNS and CDR2 is SASEGT. CDR3 size: 13 residues. The trim removed 5 bases at V and 1 base at J, leaving 1 base unmatched. The CDR3 region has the DNA TGTGCCAGCAGTACAGGGGGATCCTACGAGCAGTACTTC. Translating gives CASSTGGSYEQYF.

This clonotype has at least ten counts. The chain combines TRBV5-1 with TRBJ2-7; weak D call: TRBD2 (8 bases). V lost 4 bases and J 6 bases, leaving 17 bases between the germline ends. The CDR3 contains 14 residues. CDR1 and CDR2 from the germline V gene are SGHRS and YFSETQ. The CDR3 nucleotides read TGCGCCAGCAGCACGGGAGGGGGCCTGGGCGAGCAGTACTTC. This gives the protein CASSTGGGLGEQYF.

This chain connects TRBV5-1 to TRBJ2-7; possibly TRBD2 for D (5 bases). Germline V gene data show CDR1 as SGHRS and CDR2 as YFSETQ. V was cut by 6 bases and J by 2 bases, with 12 bases left in between. CDR3 length equals 13 residues. Written as DNA, the CDR3 is TGCGCCAGCAAGTTTGAGGGAACCTACGAGCAGTACTTC. It translates to CASKFEGTYEQYF.

This clonotype has a handful of counts. V and J are TRBV7-8 and TRBJ2-7, with 16 bases lining up with TRBD2. The V segment lost 5 bases and the J segment 4 bases; nucleotides outside the gene matches: 5. Germline loops: CDR1 SGHVS, CDR2 FQNEAQ. The CDR3 contains 16 residues. CDR3 region: CASSHGTSGRAYEQYF. CDR3 sequence (DNA): TGTGCCAGCAGCCACGGGACTAGCGGGAGGGCTTACGAGCAGTACTTC.

The table lists this clonotype with many counts. This sequence joins TRBV9 and TRBJ2-7, with D perhaps matching TRBD2 (5 bases). CDR3 length: 14 residues. Germline lookup yields CDR1 SGDLS and CDR2 YYNGEE. V dropped 3 bases and J dropped 0 bases, with 10 bases sitting between them. This CDR3 reads CASSALDSSYEQYF. The CDR3 DNA follows: TGTGCCAGCAGCGCCCTGGACTCCTCCTACGAGCAGTACTTC.

This clonotype came up many times. The chain combines TRBV7-8 with TRBJ2-3, with no clear D. The CDR3 totals 12 residues. Germline-derived CDR1 and CDR2 are SGHVS and FQNEAQ. The V and J ends lost 7 bases and 1 base respectively, with 6 bases between them. The CDR3 nucleotides are TGTGCCAGCACCCCGGGCACAGATACGCAGTATTTT. Translation: CASTPGTDTQYF.

This clonotype has just a few counts. The chain recombines TRBV25-1 with TRBJ2-7; D possibly corresponds to TRBD2 (6 bases). Germline CDR1 reads MGHDK; CDR2 reads SYGVNS. V lost 3 bases and J lost 3, with 9 bases in between. This CDR3 comprises 13 residues. The CDR3 region is CASSDGGLYEQYF. In DNA form, the CDR3 reads TGTGCCAGCAGTGACGGGGGTCTCTACGAGCAGTACTTC.

The chain joins TRBV12-3 or TRBV12-4 to TRBJ2-1; maybe TRBD1 (5 bases). V was pared by 6 bases and J by 1 base, with 16 bases between. The CDR3 spans 16 residues. The CDR3 spells CASSPLGARSYNEQFF. DNA of the CDR3: TGTGCCAGCAGCCCTCTTGGGGCCCGGTCCTACAATGAGCAGTTCTTC.